This TCR beta chain derives from a study of blood T cells in healthy people across ages. It was with a sample-barcoded 5' primer and a J-beta primer mix that a second PCR of roughly 7 to 12 cycles was run. Each cDNA molecule received a tag from a template-switch adaptor that had 12 random nucleotides. TCRdb redid the calling of the 5' RACE reads with MiXCR, one entry per CDR3 protein. The sample includes 450,000 to 600,000 distinct CDR3 sequences, about 28% of them seen just once. CDR3 size: 11 residues. V lost 5 bases and J 6 bases, leaving 8 bases between the germline ends. The sample also formed part of further work on T cells of mothers and their children. As reported in that work: The study found slightly higher but non-significant overlap in related versus unrelated mother-child pairs.

The genes are TRBV12-3 or TRBV12-4 and TRBJ2-7; D uncertain. The sequenced sample consisted of blood. This sequence originates from a boy younger than 10 in good health. The CDR3: CASSRPPEQYF. CDR3 coding DNA: TGTGCCAGCAGTCGACCCCCCGAGCAGTACTTC.